Shown below are 18 T cell receptor beta chains from a single sample sequenced in a study of T cells after yellow fever vaccination. TCRdb itself ran the 5' RACE reads through MiXCR, one entry per CDR3 protein. The table includes some 290,000 distinct CDR3 sequences, approximately 12% detected once. The sample here was CD4+ T cells sorted from PBMCs, taken 45 days after the yellow fever booster vaccination. The receptors were gathered from a man aged 18 to 30 who received the YFV17D yellow fever vaccine.

This clonotype was counted many times. The chain recombines TRBV28 with TRBJ2-1; possible D gene TRBD2, 6 bases. The germline V and J ends were trimmed by 1 base and 5 bases, with 18 bases remaining between them. Germline values: CDR1 MDHEN, CDR2 SYDVKM. The CDR3 totals 17 residues. The CDR3 DNA reads TGTGCCAGCAGTTTATACCCACGCGGGGAAGTAGACAATGAGCAGTTCTTC. Its protein is CASSLYPRGEVDNEQFF.

This clonotype was seen only a few times. The chain joins TRBV7-8 to TRBJ1-6; D is unresolved. Germline CDR1 reads SGHVS; CDR2 reads FQNEAQ. This CDR3 comprises 13 residues. V gave up 4 bases and J gave up 15 bases, with 16 bases separating them. In DNA, the CDR3 is TGTGCCAGCAGCTCGAATAACCCGCGTATCCTCCACTTT. Translation gives CASSSNNPRILHF. The full variable domain, its missing parts supplied by reference TRBV7-8 and TRBJ1-6, is GAGVSQSPRYKVAKRGQDVALRCDPISGHVSLFWYQQALGQGPEFLTYFQNEAQLDKSGLPSDRFFAERPEGSVSTLKIQRTQQEDSAVYLCASSSNNPRILHFGNGTRLTVT.

The CDR3 sequence: CASSLSYRDEKLFF. CDR3 sequence (DNA): TGTGCCAGCAGTTTATCCTACCGGGATGAAAAACTGTTTTTT. The chain links TRBV12-3 or TRBV12-4 to TRBJ1-4, with unresolved D. The CDR3 consists of 14 residues. The V and J ends lost 2 bases and 6 bases respectively, with 10 bases between them.

In its sample, this clonotype was seen a few times. The CDR3 bases are TGTGCCAGCAGTTTCAAGCGGGGGAACCAAGAGACCCAGTACTTC. As protein: CASSFKRGNQETQYF. The chain couples TRBV27 to TRBJ2-5, with 8 bases identical to TRBD2. Germline V gene sequence: CDR1 MNHEY, CDR2 SMNVEV (reference sequence). V gave up 3 bases and J gave up 0 bases; unmatched junction bases: 3. The CDR3 has 15 residues.

This clonotype was picked up a small number of times. The V and J genes are TRBV5-1 and TRBJ2-6, with D maybe TRBD2 (5 bases). Germline CDR1 reads SGHRS; CDR2 reads YFSETQ. The CDR3 runs 15 residues. V lost 2 bases, J lost 2 bases, and 8 bases lay in between. The CDR3 nucleotides read TGCGCCAGCAGCTTAAGAGCGGCTGGGGCCAACGTCCTGACTTTC. Protein product: CASSLRAAGANVLTF.

This clonotype was found many times. The genes are TRBV12-3 or TRBV12-4 and TRBJ2-7; 8 positions match TRBD1. The CDR3 consists of 16 residues. The J segment lost 6 bases and the V segment lost 4 bases, leaving 14 bases of the junction unmatched. In DNA, the CDR3 is TGTGCCAGCAGTTCCTATGCCGGGACAGGAGCCGTCGAGCAGTACTTC. Translated: CASSSYAGTGAVEQYF.

This clonotype has more than one count but fewer than ten. This chain uses TRBV20-1 with TRBJ1-5; TRBD1 matches 9 bases. V dropped 0 bases and J dropped 2; count of bases not matched to a gene: 14. The CDR3 runs to 19 residues. Germline assignment: CDR1 DFQATT and CDR2 SNEGSKA (reference sequence). DNA of the CDR3: TGCAGTGCTAGAGACTCTATTACAGGGGGCAATGGAGGCAATCAGCCCCAGCATTTT. Amino acids: CSARDSITGGNGGNQPQHF.

The chain employs TRBV11-2 and TRBJ2-6; 7 nucleotides line up with TRBD2. The germline V gene encodes CDR1 SGHAT and CDR2 FQNNGV. CDR3 size: 18 residues. V gave up 5 bases and J gave up 0 bases; unmatched junction bases: 10. The CDR3: CASSRRGREGSGANVLTF. The CDR3 nucleotides read TGTGCCAGCAGCAGACGGGGAAGGGAGGGCTCTGGGGCCAACGTCCTGACTTTC.

This chain connects TRBV7-7 to TRBJ2-2; 10 nucleotides match TRBD2. This CDR3 is 16 amino acids long. CDR1 is SSHAT and CDR2 is FNYEAQ in the germline V gene (reference sequence). V gave up 7 bases and J gave up 4 bases; unmatched junction bases: 9. The CDR3 sequence: CASTRAGGPSTGELFF. CDR3 DNA: TGTGCCAGCACGCGAGCGGGGGGGCCGAGCACCGGGGAGCTGTTTTTT.

This clonotype was counted many times. V and J are TRBV6-6 and TRBJ2-1, with D possibly matching TRBD1 (7 bases). There are 16 residues in the CDR3. Trimming stripped 5 bases from V and 6 bases from J, with 20 bases between. Germline assignment: CDR1 MNHNY and CDR2 SVGAGI (reference sequence). The CDR3 here is CASSGWTGGQFNEQFF. The CDR3 region has the DNA TGTGCCAGCAGTGGATGGACCGGGGGACAGTTCAATGAGCAGTTCTTC.

A few counts support this clonotype. The CDR3, as DNA: TGCGCCAGCAGCCGGACTATCAGACAGACCATCGTAACTGCTGACTCTGGAAACACCATATATTTT. It yields the protein CASSRTIRQTIVTADSGNTIYF. The chain recombines TRBV5-1 with TRBJ1-3; a possible D gene is TRBD1 (5 bases). Germline CDR1 is SGHRS and CDR2 is YFSETQ. The CDR3 consists of 22 residues. Trimming stripped 4 bases from V and 0 bases from J, with 32 bases between.

There are many counts of this clonotype. The chain is built from TRBV27 and TRBJ1-1; D perhaps matches TRBD1 (5 bases). The CDR3 sequence is 14 residues long. CDR1 and CDR2 from the germline V gene are MNHEY and SMNVEV (reference sequence). The V gene lost 5 bases and the J gene lost 4 bases, with 14 bases spanning the gap. The CDR3 spells CASSPWTGGTEAFF. In nucleotides, the CDR3 is TGTGCCAGCAGTCCCTGGACTGGGGGCACTGAAGCTTTCTTT.

This clonotype was observed a few times. The V gene is TRBV28, the J gene TRBJ2-2; D gene uncertain. This CDR3 has 11 residues. The germline V and J ends were trimmed by 2 bases and 7 bases, with 2 bases remaining between them. Germline V CDR1 and CDR2: MDHEN, SYDVKM. The CDR3 nucleotides read TGTGCCAGCAGTTTAATCGGGGAGCTGTTTTTT. Residues: CASSLIGELFF.

This clonotype showed up just a few times. This chain uses TRBV6-2 or TRBV6-3 with TRBJ2-5; D is perhaps TRBD2 (6 bases). This CDR3 has 14 amino acids. CDR1 and CDR2 (germline): MNHEY, SVGEGT. The V end lost 5 bases, the J end lost 1 base, and 11 bases lay between the germline ends. The CDR3 here is CASSKGTLQETQYF. CDR3 bases: TGTGCCAGCAGTAAAGGGACTCTCCAAGAGACCCAGTACTTC.

This rearrangement joins TRBV9 to TRBJ2-1, with 7 bases that match TRBD2. The V and J ends lost 0 bases and 5 bases, in that order; junction bases with no gene match: 5. The CDR3 has 15 amino acids. CDR1 is SGDLS and CDR2 is YYNGEE in the germline V gene. The CDR3 is CASSVDQRDDNEQFF. In DNA form, the CDR3 reads TGTGCCAGCAGCGTAGACCAGCGGGACGACAATGAGCAGTTCTTC.

This sequence joins TRBV6-5 and TRBJ1-4; the D is unclear. This CDR3 contains 15 residues. Trimming removed 5 bases at V and 8 bases at J, with 18 bases between. Germline CDR1 MNHEY, CDR2 SVGAGI. The CDR3 nucleotides are TGTGCCAGCAGTCTTACTCAGCACCGCGGGGAAAAACTGTTTTTT. Amino acids: CASSLTQHRGEKLFF.

This clonotype has just a few counts. J is TRBJ2-1 and V is TRBV7-3; TRBD1 is a possible D gene (6 bases). V was shortened by 2 bases and J by 10 bases, with 12 bases between the two germline ends. The CDR3 runs 13 residues. Germline V CDR1 and CDR2: SGHTA, FQGTGA. The CDR3 DNA sequence: TGTGCCAGCAGCTTAGTGGCAGGGGAAGAGCAGTTCTTC. Amino acids: CASSLVAGEEQFF.

The genes are TRBV6-5 and TRBJ1-5, with no clear D. V was clipped by 6 bases and J by 4 bases, with 22 bases between them. The CDR3 is 17 amino acids. Germline loops: CDR1 MNHEY, CDR2 SVGAGI. The CDR3 reads CASRPTAGWGDNQPQHF. CDR3 in DNA: TGTGCCAGCAGGCCCACGGCGGGGTGGGGTGATAATCAGCCCCAGCATTTT.